The following is a T cell receptor beta chain sequence with its context. This clonotype was seen at least ten times. This clone's antigen is unknown. No base quality values were provided; no much bigger clone lies one nucleotide off. This specimen comes from a study of T cell repertoires in cytomegalovirus infection (dated by TCRdb to the late 2010s). About the full investigation: The peptide stimulations were aimed at well-studied HLA-B-restricted epitopes as well as recently identified HLA-C-restricted CMV epitopes, whose presentation resists viral immunomodulation. Donor HLA type was relevant to the analysis, as public TCR beta signatures indicated carriage of CMV infection together with the matching HLA type. What the study reported, not specific to this receptor: The ex vivo response was dominated by HLA-C-restricted CMV-specific TCR beta clonotypes, which also provided the single most frequent clonotype in two of eight donors. In both this cohort and an independent roughly 350-donor cohort, the cumulative frequency of public TCR beta family members distinguished carriers of CMV infection plus the relevant HLA type.

The sequencing machine was an Illumina HiSeq 1500. The raw public reads went through TCRdb reprocessing: fastp at Q25, MiXCR clone calling, in-frame beta chains kept. Every CDR3 protein is listed once, alongside the most common genes and DNA of its rows. The sample profile shows around 500,000 distinct CDR3 sequences; approximately 46% of them were found once. The ten largest clones take up around 45% of the sample. This sample's treatment or condition label indicates: in vitro stimulation with specific CMV peptide epitopes to enrich CMV-specific T cells. The sequenced sample was cultured PBMCs, obtained from culture after CMV antigen stimulation. This clonotype was sampled from a human donor in good health (CMV status not recorded). Some clones in this sample may be carry-over from other donors' samples.

The CDR3 region has the sequence CASSLEYSYMNTEAFF. The DNA sequence is TGTGCCAGCAGCTTGGAATACAGTTACATGAACACTGAAGCTTTCTTT. This receptor chain uses TRBV7-2 and TRBJ1-1; confidence is insufficient to name the D gene. The germline ends are 14 bases apart after V is trimmed by 3 bases and J by 0 bases. The cysteine opens and the phenylalanine closes a CDR3 of 16 amino acids. The only DNA kept is the CDR3, 48 bases in frame from the first base. CDR1 and CDR2 were assigned from the germline V gene as SGHTA and FQGNSA.